These T cell receptor beta chains were read from a single sample in a study of T cells in Graves' hyperthyroidism and ophthalmopathy. TCRdb redid the calling of the multiplex PCR reads with MiXCR, one entry per CDR3 protein. This repertoire shows hundreds of thousands of distinct CDR3 sequences, roughly 15% found once; its top ten account for around 4%. The sequenced sample was blood. Every receptor here comes from a woman in her twenties or thirties with Graves' hyperthyroidism. The CDR3 runs from the conserved cysteine through the conserved F or W. The D gene is left open where the match is weak. Size is omitted from some rows. Given values are once, few, many or a class for expanded clones.

d_gene | j_gene | v_gene | abundance | CDR3nt | CDR3aa
NA | TRBJ2-2 | TRBV29-1 | many | TGCAGCGTTGCATGGGAGCCCTCGAACACCGGGGAGCTGTTTTTT | CSVAWEPSNTGELFF
TRBD2 | TRBJ2-2 | TRBV7-9 | many | TGTGCCAGCAGCTTAACTAGCGGTGTCACCGGGGAGCTGTTTTTT | CASSLTSGVTGELFF
NA | TRBJ2-7 | TRBV7-2 | many | TGTGCCAGCAGCTCCACAGCAGGGTCCAACGAGCAGTACTTC | CASSSTAGSNEQYF
NA | TRBJ1-4 | TRBV28 | NA | TGTGCCAGCAGTTTTCCGGCGTTTAATGAAAAACTGTTTTTT | CASSFPAFNEKLFF
NA | TRBJ1-3 | TRBV7-3 | few | TGTGCCAGCAGCTTAGACGGGGGCTCTGGAAACACCATATATTTT | CASSLDGGSGNTIYF
NA | TRBJ2-5 | TRBV18 | many | TGTGCCAGCTCACGGGACGGACAAGAGACCCAGTACTTC | CASSRDGQETQYF
NA | TRBJ2-5 | TRBV24-1 | few | TGTGCCACCAGTGATTCGACCGGGGTACCGAGGACCCAGTACTTC | CATSDSTGVPRTQYF
NA | TRBJ2-7 | TRBV20-1 | many | TGCAGTGCCCGTCGACCTCTAAGGGACGAGCAGTACTTC | CSARRPLRDEQYF
NA | TRBJ1-1 | TRBV30 | many | TGTGCCTGGAGTCGAGGGGGACTCGAAGCTTTCTTT | CAWSRGGLEAFF
TRBD1 | TRBJ1-6 | TRBV12-3/TRBV12-4 | few | TGTGCCAGCAGGTCGGGGACAGTAATTTCACCCCTCCACTTT | CASRSGTVISPLHF
TRBD1 | TRBJ1-3 | TRBV9 | few | TGTGCCAGCAGCGGAACCAGGGGGGAGGACACCATATATTTT | CASSGTRGEDTIYF
NA | TRBJ2-7 | TRBV20-1 | many | TGCAGTGCGGGGATTGGAGGGAACCACGAGCAGTACTTC | CSAGIGGNHEQYF
TRBD1 | TRBJ2-5 | TRBV11-3 | few | TGTGCCAGCAGCTTACATAGTCCCGGGACAGGGGCAGAGACCCAGTACTTC | CASSLHSPGTGAETQYF
TRBD2 | TRBJ2-7 | TRBV4-1 | NA | TGCGCCAGCAGCTACGGGACTAGCGGCTACTACGAGCAGTACTTC | CASSYGTSGYYEQYF
NA | TRBJ2-2 | TRBV2 | many | TGTGCCAGCACCTGGACGGGGTACACCGGGGAGCTGTTTTTT | CASTWTGYTGELFF
NA | TRBJ2-3 | TRBV5-1 | many | TGCGCCAGCAGCTATAAGAACCCGGGACCCAGCCCAGATACGCAGTATTTT | CASSYKNPGPSPDTQYF
TRBD1 | TRBJ2-1 | TRBV18 | many | TGTGCCAGCTCACCGGGACAGGGTTTCAATGAGCAGTTCTTC | CASSPGQGFNEQFF
NA | TRBJ1-3 | TRBV19 | few | TGTGCCTCCAATTCTGGAAACACCATATATTTT | CASNSGNTIYF
NA | TRBJ1-1 | TRBV12-3/TRBV12-4 | few | TGTGCCAGCAGTTGGACAGAGGGGGGGCTTGAAGCTTTCTTT | CASSWTEGGLEAFF
NA | TRBJ2-7 | TRBV7-2 | many | TGTGCCAGCAGCTTGACCCAGGGACCCTACTACGAGCAGTACTTC | CASSLTQGPYYEQYF
TRBD2 | TRBJ2-7 | TRBV12-3/TRBV12-4 | many | TGTGCCAGCAGACTAGCGGGAGGGAACTCCTACGAGCAGTACTTC | CASRLAGGNSYEQYF
NA | TRBJ1-6 | TRBV7-3 | NA | TGTGCCAGCAGCCTATCCCCGCAGGGCGGCTCACCCCTCCACTTT | CASSLSPQGGSPLHF
TRBD1 | TRBJ2-2 | TRBV28 | few | TGTGCCAGCACGAACAGGGGGGACGGGGAGCTGTTTTTT | CASTNRGDGELFF
NA | TRBJ2-2 | TRBV28 | few | TGTGCCAGCAGTTTAAAGGGGGGCGCGGACACCGGGGAGCTGTTTTTT | CASSLKGGADTGELFF
NA | TRBJ2-1 | TRBV6-2/TRBV6-3 | many | TGTGCCAGCAGTTCGCCAGGGGACAATGAGCAGTTCTTC | CASSSPGDNEQFF
NA | TRBJ1-1 | TRBV28 | many | TGTGCCAGCAGCCCCCGGGGGGCACTGAACACTGAAGCTTTCTTT | CASSPRGALNTEAFF
NA | TRBJ1-1 | TRBV6-1 | few | TGTGCCAGCGGATCGGAACAGTACACTGAAGCTTTCTTT | CASGSEQYTEAFF
NA | TRBJ2-1 | TRBV30 | few | TGTGCCTGGGATCTCCAGACTAGTACCTACAATGAGCAGTTCTTC | CAWDLQTSTYNEQFF
NA | TRBJ1-5 | TRBV20-1 | few | TGCAGTGCTAGAGATCAAACAGGACCCAATCAGCCCCAGCATTTT | CSARDQTGPNQPQHF
TRBD2 | TRBJ2-3 | TRBV9 | few | TGTGCCAGCAGCGTCCTATCCCCCCCGGGACTAGACTTTGCAGATACGCAGTATTTT | CASSVLSPPGLDFADTQYF
TRBD1 | TRBJ2-3 | TRBV12-3/TRBV12-4 | many | TGTGCCAGCGCACCAATGGGACAGGGCCCCCCAGATACGCAGTATTTT | CASAPMGQGPPDTQYF
NA | TRBJ1-5 | TRBV2 | many | TGTGCCAGCAGTGAAATGGGTGAAAGCAATCAGCCCCAGCATTTT | CASSEMGESNQPQHF
NA | TRBJ1-5 | TRBV4-1 | few | TGCGCCAGCAGCCATGCGGCAGACACTCGCAATCAGCCCCAGCATTTT | CASSHAADTRNQPQHF
TRBD2 | TRBJ2-1 | TRBV20-1 | few | TGCAGTGCTAGATTAGTCCGGACTAGCGGGAGTTACAATGAGCAGTTCTTC | CSARLVRTSGSYNEQFF
TRBD2 | TRBJ2-5 | TRBV3-1 | many | TGTGCCAGCAGCCAAGTTCTGGGCGGGAGAGAGGCCCAGTACTTC | CASSQVLGGREAQYF
NA | TRBJ1-3 | TRBV7-9 | NA | TGTGCCAGCAGCTTAGGCGGGTTCAACACCATATATTTT | CASSLGGFNTIYF
NA | TRBJ2-1 | TRBV6-1 | many | TGTGCCAGCAGTTACGACGTTTCTTTCCATGAGCAGTTCTTC | CASSYDVSFHEQFF
NA | TRBJ2-2 | TRBV30 | many | TGTGCGACGGACGGCATAACCGGGGAGCTGTTTTTT | CATDGITGELFF
NA | TRBJ1-3 | TRBV30 | many | TGTGCCTGTCCTCAGGGGAAGGGAAACACCATATATTTT | CACPQGKGNTIYF
TRBD2 | TRBJ2-1 | TRBV9 | NA | TGTGCCAGCAGCCACGGACTAGCGGGTACTCCAGCCTACAATGAGCAGTTCTTC | CASSHGLAGTPAYNEQFF
TRBD2 | TRBJ2-1 | TRBV4-2 | few | TGTGCCAGCAGCCAAACAACCGGGACTAGCGCCAAGGGGTCCTACAATGAGCAGTTCTTC | CASSQTTGTSAKGSYNEQFF
TRBD1 | TRBJ2-5 | TRBV28 | many | TGTGCCAGCACCCGGGACAGCCAAGAGACCCAGTACTTC | CASTRDSQETQYF